This record looks at one T cell receptor (beta chain) sequence and its context. Its antigen is unidentified. From germline, CDR1 is MNHEY and CDR2 SVGEGT. V shed 6 bases and J shed 1 base, with 10 bases lying between them. The CDR3 is made up of 13 amino acids. These data originate in a study of CD8 T cells in Susac syndrome. Random hexamers were used to reverse transcribe an amount of 0.5 to 1 ug RNA. Multiplex PCR with immunoSEQ amplified the TCR beta CDR3 across 54 Vbeta and 13 Jbeta. TCRdb analysed the immunoSEQ multiplex PCR reads with MiXCR anew, one entry per CDR3 protein. The sample lists around 140,000 distinct CDR3 sequences; around 94% were seen once. General study points: TCR sequencing and HLA analysis covered a relatively small number of individuals.

Controls were healthy donors chosen to match patients in age and sex. CD8+ and CD4+ T cells were negatively isolated; TEMRA cells were FACS-enriched. The rearrangement links TRBV6-2 or TRBV6-3 to TRBJ2-7; D gene unclear. The receptor comes from a human donor in good health. Material for sequencing was CD4+ T cells from PBMCs. CDR3 protein: CASRPTASYEQYF. CDR3 nucleotide sequence: TGTGCCAGCAGACCCACAGCTTCCTACGAGCAGTACTTC.